This record covers a single TCR beta chain. The sample comes from a study of blood T cell repertoires in COVID-19. Overall study context: COVID-19 samples, acute and convalescent, were from the United States, Italy and Spain. T cells, B-cell-depleted T cells, or PBMCs supplied cDNA or gDNA.

As processed by the authors: The assay estimated nucleated cells by amplifying reference gene primers. The protocol was immunoSEQ multiplex PCR, while the TCRdb copy is restricted to in-frame clones and leaves out a portion. That table supplies the V and J calls and clone size; D and trimming were determined from the DNA. Of around 150,000 clones listed, roughly 71% are singletons. This TCR derives from a woman of 80 years or more with acute or convalescent COVID-19. Sequenced: peripheral blood.

The CDR3 DNA follows: TGTGCCAGCTCACCACAGCGGGAGTCCCAAGATACGCAGTATTTT. Its translation: CASSPQRESQDTQYF. This chain joins TRBV18 and TRBJ2-3; TRBD2 matches 8 bases. The CDR3 runs 15 residues. The V segment lost 1 base and the J segment 5 bases; nucleotides outside the gene matches: 5. CDR1 and CDR2 from the germline V gene are KGHSH and LQKENI.